Presented here are 7 T cell receptor beta chains from one specimen sequenced in a study of T cell changes during pregnancy in multiple sclerosis. Here immunoSEQ multiplex PCR was the method, and the copy in TCRdb shows in-frame clones only, minus some. The table lists 20,000 to 25,000 clones, approximately 89% of them singletons. The source was CD4+ T cells from peripheral blood mononuclear cells, collected after pregnancy. The receptor source for this set is a female donor in good health, enrolled as a control in a pregnancy study.

V and J are TRBV6-5 and TRBJ2-5; weak D call: TRBD1 (5 bases). Trimming pared 4 bases from V and 3 bases from J, leaving 15 bases between. Germline loops: CDR1 MNHEY, CDR2 SVGAGI. This CDR3 is built from 15 residues. The CDR3 loop is CASSSDKITKETQYF. CDR3 in DNA: TGTGCCAGCAGTTCGGACAAAATAACGAAAGAGACCCAGTACTTC.

The rearrangement uses TRBV14 and TRBJ2-1; TRBD1 agrees at 10 bases. This CDR3 has 15 amino acids. The V gene end was trimmed by 2 bases and the J gene end by 4 bases; junction bases not matched to a gene: 2. CDR1 and CDR2 from the germline V gene are SGHDN and FVKESK. The CDR3, as DNA: TGTGCCAGCAGCCAAAGACAGGGGGCGTACAATGAGCAGTTCTTC. Amino acids: CASSQRQGAYNEQFF.

The chain uses TRBV9 and TRBJ2-1; 14 bases map to TRBD2. With 4 bases clipped from V and 0 bases from J, the junction kept 12 bases outside the gene matches. The germline V gene encodes CDR1 SGDLS and CDR2 YYNGEE. The CDR3 is 20 residues long. The CDR3 reads CASSLPGLAGGQDSYNEQFF. DNA for the CDR3: TGTGCCAGCAGCTTGCCTGGACTAGCGGGAGGCCAGGACTCCTACAATGAGCAGTTCTTC.

The J gene is TRBJ2-7, the V gene TRBV5-4; 8 bases align to TRBD1. V gave up 0 bases and J gave up 1 base; unmatched junction bases: 0. CDR3 length equals 14 residues. The germline CDR1 and CDR2 sequences are SGHNT and YYREEE (reference sequence). CDR3 protein: CASSLGQGSYEQYF. CDR3 nucleotides: TGTGCCAGCAGCTTGGGACAGGGGTCCTACGAGCAGTACTTC.

The rearrangement uses TRBV27 and TRBJ1-4, with D perhaps matching TRBD1 (6 bases). Trimming cost V 6 bases and J 2 bases, with 19 bases left between them. CDR1 and CDR2 (germline): MNHEY, SMNVEV (reference sequence). The CDR3 loop spans 17 amino acids. Here the CDR3 DNA reads TGTGCCAGCAGAACCATGAGGGGGGGGCGGACTAATGAAAAACTGTTTTTT. Its protein is CASRTMRGGRTNEKLFF. The full variable domain, with the rest looked up from reference TRBV27 and TRBJ1-4, is EAQVTQNPRYLITVTGKKLTVTCSQNMNHEYMSWYRQDPGLGLRQIYYSMNVEVTDKGDVPEGYKVSRKEKRNFPLILESPSPNQTSLYFCASRTMRGGRTNEKLFFGSGTQLSVL.

J is TRBJ2-4 and V is TRBV11-3; weak D call: TRBD2 (5 bases). Deletions cut 1 base from V and 9 bases from J, with 16 bases between. The CDR3 totals 15 residues. Germline CDR1 reads SGHNT; CDR2 reads YENEEA. CDR3 coding DNA: TGTGCCAGCAGCTTAGGGGGAGCCACCGTGGGCATTCAGTACTTC. It codes for CASSLGGATVGIQYF.

The chain is built from TRBV18 and TRBJ1-5, with 8 nucleotides matching TRBD1. This CDR3 contains 14 residues. The V and J ends lost 4 bases and 7 bases, in that order; junction bases with no gene match: 6. Germline lookup yields CDR1 KGHSH and CDR2 LQKENI. CDR3 in amino acids: CASSQGQGTQPQHF. The DNA for the CDR3 is TGTGCCAGCTCACAAGGACAGGGCACACAGCCCCAGCATTTT.